Listed below are T cell receptor beta chains from one sample, sequenced in a study of monozygotic twins with inflammatory bowel disease. TCRdb re-called the 5' RACE reads, yielding one record per CDR3 amino acid sequence without DNA. The sample has about 160,000 distinct CDR3 sequences. Sequenced: blood. The source is a human donor with ulcerative colitis or Crohn's disease, or a healthy co-twin of an affected twin (not recorded which). CDR3s include the opening cysteine and the closing phenylalanine or tryptophan.

j_call | v_call | cdr3_aa
TRBJ2-7 | TRBV27 | CASSFGSGAEQYF
TRBJ2-6 | TRBV7-6 | CASSLAFEQRFSGANVLTF
TRBJ2-2 | TRBV5-6 | CASNYRTGYDTGELFF
TRBJ2-7 | TRBV7-6 | CASNLDGYEQYF
TRBJ2-3 | TRBV6-2/TRBV6-3 | CASREIIAGRTTDTQYF
TRBJ2-3 | TRBV5-1 | CASSLGGQRDTQYF
TRBJ1-4 | TRBV6-5 | CASSYSTGGELFF
TRBJ2-7 | TRBV14 | CASSQDWRTGYEQYF
TRBJ2-7 | TRBV21-1 | CASSIGSYYEQYF
TRBJ1-4 | TRBV12-3/TRBV12-4 | CASRVDRGLEKLFF
TRBJ2-7 | TRBV5-4 | CASSLGRGHIYEQYF
TRBJ2-1 | TRBV7-7 | CASSLGLATSNEQFF
TRBJ1-5 | TRBV20-1 | CSASRLGGNQPQHF
TRBJ2-3 | TRBV12-5 | CASAATPSRADTQYF
TRBJ1-5 | TRBV24-1 | CAPVVDGHSNQPQHF
TRBJ2-7 | TRBV9 | CASSVGTGPTYEQYF
TRBJ1-2 | TRBV7-3 | CASSFEPVNYGYTF
TRBJ2-2 | TRBV18 | CASSVPDRVNTGELFF
TRBJ2-4 | TRBV3-1 | CASSQDLMGADIQYF
TRBJ2-1 | TRBV4-3 | CASSQDHLAGKNEQFF
TRBJ2-5 | TRBV10-2 | CASSETPFQGTETQYF
TRBJ1-4 | TRBV30 | CAWKSTESNEKLFF
TRBJ2-1 | TRBV11-2 | CASSLGQGKNEQFF
TRBJ2-2 | TRBV20-1 | CSASRVLDTGELFF
TRBJ1-5 | TRBV3-1 | CASSQGQENQPQHF
TRBJ2-6 | TRBV12-3/TRBV12-4 | CASSTGPGANVLTF
TRBJ2-5 | TRBV15 | CATSTRGGMETQYF
TRBJ1-3 | TRBV29-1 | CSVVGTDSGNTIYF
TRBJ2-1 | TRBV24-1 | CATSERPGTGYNEQFF
TRBJ1-5 | TRBV7-2 | CASSPWVVRDGQPQHF
TRBJ2-5 | TRBV7-7 | CASSQAGTPQETQYF